These 13 T cell receptor beta chains came from one sample sequenced in a study of blood T cells in healthy people across ages. PCR was performed a second time for about 6 to 12 cycles using a sample-barcoded 5' primer and a J-beta primer mix. TCRdb processed the 5' RACE reads anew with MiXCR; each CDR3 protein has one entry. The sample has around 1,800,000 distinct CDR3 sequences, about two fifths seen once. The sequencing input was blood. The origin of the receptors is a human donor in good health.

For this clonotype: A much larger clone sits a single nucleotide away, making a read error possible. Since the CDR3 does not end with the conserved phenylalanine or tryptophan, this likely comes from a read error. V usage is TRBV10-3 and J usage is TRBJ1-5, with 7 bases identical to TRBD1. The ends lost 8 bases at V and 5 bases at J; junction bases unmatched: 6. Looked up from germline, CDR1 is ENHRY and CDR2 is SYGVKD. CDR3 length: 13 amino acids. The CDR3 DNA is TGTGCCATCGCCGACAGGGACGATCAGCCCCAGCATTCT. Amino acid sequence: CAIADRDDQPQHS.

This clonotype was detected a few times. CDR3 nucleotide sequence: TGTGCCTCCCAGGGGCTTACAGATACGCAGTATTTT. Translated, it gives CASQGLTDTQYF. The chain employs TRBV2 and TRBJ2-3; D perhaps matches TRBD1 (6 bases). Trimming took off 11 bases at V and 3 bases at J, with 12 bases between the two ends. This CDR3 has 12 amino acids. Germline values: CDR1 SNHLY, CDR2 FYNNEI.

This clonotype has only a few counts. The chain links TRBV29-1 to TRBJ1-1; 7 bases match TRBD1. J lost 1 base, V lost 7 bases, and 6 bases had no gene match. The CDR3 is 13 amino acids. The germline V gene encodes CDR1 SQVTM and CDR2 ANQGSEA. Here the CDR3 reads CSAGQTSNTEAFF. CDR3 in DNA: TGCAGCGCGGGACAGACCTCGAACACTGAAGCTTTCTTT.

The rearrangement links TRBV5-6 to TRBJ2-7; D gene unclear. The V gene lost 0 bases and the J gene lost 5 bases, with 9 bases spanning the gap. Germline CDR1 and CDR2: SGHDT and YYEEEE. This CDR3 is 13 amino acids long. CDR3 protein: CASSLDSWHEQYF. CDR3 nucleotide sequence: TGTGCCAGCAGCTTGGACAGTTGGCACGAGCAGTACTTC.

This clonotype was observed a few times. At one of its ends the junction is not consistent with the germline gene, which may arise from a read error. The chain employs TRBV7-2 and TRBJ2-3, with D possibly being TRBD2 (6 bases). This CDR3 spans 15 amino acids. The germline CDR1 and CDR2 sequences are SGHTA and FQGNSA. The CDR3 coding sequence is TGTGCCAGCAGTTTAGTTCGGGGGAGCACAGATACGCAGTATTTT. Its protein is CASSLVRGSTDTQYF.

The chain uses TRBV3-1 and TRBJ2-5; D gene ambiguous. Germline-derived CDR1 and CDR2 are LGHDT and YNNKEL (reference sequence). This CDR3 is 16 amino acids long. V dropped 0 bases and J dropped 4 bases, with 15 bases sitting between them. CDR3 loop: CASSQDSDPARETQYF. CDR3 in DNA: TGTGCCAGCAGCCAAGATTCCGACCCGGCGCGAGAGACCCAGTACTTC.

The chain recombines TRBV27 with TRBJ2-4; tentatively, D is TRBD1 (6 bases). Per the germline V gene, CDR1 is MNHEY and CDR2 is SMNVEV (reference sequence). This CDR3 has 14 amino acids. Trimming took off 5 bases at V and 7 bases at J, with 15 bases between the two ends. In DNA form, the CDR3 reads TGTGCCAGCAGTCAACTACAGGGTGAGAACATTCAGTACTTC. Protein sequence: CASSQLQGENIQYF.

A few counts support this clonotype. Here the CDR3 DNA reads TGTGCCAGCAGTGTGACCGGAAGCAGGGGCGTAAACAATGAGCAGTTCTTC. Residues: CASSVTGSRGVNNEQFF. The J gene is TRBJ2-1, the V gene TRBV2; tentatively, D is TRBD1 (6 bases). The V gene's germline CDR1 is SNHLY and CDR2 FYNNEI. Trimming shortened V by 4 bases and J by 5 bases, and 21 bases separated the two germline ends. This CDR3 is 17 amino acids long.

This clonotype was observed many times. V and J are TRBV4-3 and TRBJ2-5; no firm D call. Trimming took off 2 bases at V and 3 bases at J, with 7 bases between the two ends. The CDR3 is made up of 13 amino acids. Germline assignment: CDR1 LGHNA and CDR2 YSLEER. CDR3 protein: CASSQFLEETQYF. DNA of the CDR3: TGCGCCAGCAGCCAATTCCTGGAAGAGACCCAGTACTTC.

The V and J genes are TRBV7-9 and TRBJ2-1; the match to TRBD2 covers 12 bases. CDR3 length: 17 residues. The germline V gene has CDR1 SEHNR and CDR2 FQNEAQ (reference sequence). Germline trimming cut 3 bases from V and 6 bases from J; bases unmatched to any gene: 9. In DNA form, the CDR3 reads TGTGCCAGCAGCTTCACTAGCGGGGGGTTAATTGGCAATGAGCAGTTCTTC. This sequence encodes CASSFTSGGLIGNEQFF. Full variable domain (missing parts from reference TRBV7-9 and TRBJ2-1): DTGVSQNPRHKITKRGQNVTFRCDPISEHNRLYWYRQTLGQGPEFLTYFQNEAQLEKSRLLSDRFSAERPKGSFSTLEIQRTEQGDSAMYLCASSFTSGGLIGNEQFFGPGTRLTVL.

This clonotype has more than one count but fewer than ten. The chain combines TRBV9 with TRBJ2-5, with D perhaps given as TRBD1 or TRBD2 (5 bases each). V lost 0 bases, J lost 5 bases, and 17 bases lay in between. The V gene's germline CDR1 is SGDLS and CDR2 YYNGEE. The length of the CDR3 is 16 residues. The CDR3: CASSVVGGRDSETQYF. The CDR3 nucleotides are TGTGCCAGCAGCGTAGTTGGAGGCAGGGATTCGGAGACCCAGTACTTC.

The rearrangement uses TRBV20-1 and TRBJ2-1; 8 bases are shared with TRBD2. This CDR3 has 14 residues. Germline values: CDR1 DFQATT, CDR2 SNEGSKA (reference sequence). Trimming at V came to 6 bases and at J to 4 bases, leaving 8 bases not matched to a gene. CDR3 DNA: TGCAGTGCGCCACGGGGGGGTGGATACAATGAGCAGTTCTTC. It is translated as CSAPRGGGYNEQFF.

The rearrangement links TRBV19 to TRBJ2-1, with D unresolved. Germline lookup yields CDR1 LNHDA and CDR2 SQIVND (reference sequence). The CDR3 is made up of 15 amino acids. V shed 7 bases and J shed 3 bases, with 16 bases lying between them. CDR3 nucleotide sequence: TGTGCCAGTACCTCGACGGCTCTCGACTACAATGAGCAGTTCTTC. It translates to CASTSTALDYNEQFF.